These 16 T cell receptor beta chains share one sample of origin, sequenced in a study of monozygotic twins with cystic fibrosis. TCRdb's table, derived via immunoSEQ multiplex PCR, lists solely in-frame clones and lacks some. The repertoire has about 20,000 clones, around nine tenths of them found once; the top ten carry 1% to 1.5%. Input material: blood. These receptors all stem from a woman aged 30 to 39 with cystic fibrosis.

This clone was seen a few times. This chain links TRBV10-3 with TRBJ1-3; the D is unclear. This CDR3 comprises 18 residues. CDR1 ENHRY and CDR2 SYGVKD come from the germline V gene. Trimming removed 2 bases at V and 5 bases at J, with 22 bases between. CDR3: CAISETGETTHRRNTIYF. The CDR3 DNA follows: TGTGCCATCAGTGAGACTGGGGAAACAACCCATCGCAGAAACACCATATATTTT.

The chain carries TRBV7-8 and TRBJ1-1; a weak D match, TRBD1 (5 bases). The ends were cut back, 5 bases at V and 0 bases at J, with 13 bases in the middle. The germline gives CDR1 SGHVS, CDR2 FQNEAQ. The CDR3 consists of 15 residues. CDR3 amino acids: CASSLPGDLNTEAFF. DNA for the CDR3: TGTGCCAGCAGCCTACCGGGGGACTTGAACACTGAAGCTTTCTTT.

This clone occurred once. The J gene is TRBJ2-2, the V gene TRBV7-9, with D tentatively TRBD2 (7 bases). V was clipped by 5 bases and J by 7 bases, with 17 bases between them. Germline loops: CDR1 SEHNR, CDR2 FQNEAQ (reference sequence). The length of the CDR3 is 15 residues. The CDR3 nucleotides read TGTGCCAGCAGCATGGGACTACAGGGTAGCGGGGAGCTGTTTTTT. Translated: CASSMGLQGSGELFF.

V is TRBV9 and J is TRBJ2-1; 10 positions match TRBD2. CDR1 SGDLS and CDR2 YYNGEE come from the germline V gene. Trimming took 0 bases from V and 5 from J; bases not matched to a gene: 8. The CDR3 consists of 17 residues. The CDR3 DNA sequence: TGTGCCAGCAGCGTAGCTACGGGGCTAGCGGGGGACAATGAGCAGTTCTTC. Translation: CASSVATGLAGDNEQFF.

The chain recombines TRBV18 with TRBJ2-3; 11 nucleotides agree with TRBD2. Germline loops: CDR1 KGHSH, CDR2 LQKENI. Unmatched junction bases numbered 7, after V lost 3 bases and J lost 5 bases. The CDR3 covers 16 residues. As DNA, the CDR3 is TGTGCCAGCTCACCGGCTAGCGGGGGGCGCGGAGATACGCAGTATTTT. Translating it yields CASSPASGGRGDTQYF.

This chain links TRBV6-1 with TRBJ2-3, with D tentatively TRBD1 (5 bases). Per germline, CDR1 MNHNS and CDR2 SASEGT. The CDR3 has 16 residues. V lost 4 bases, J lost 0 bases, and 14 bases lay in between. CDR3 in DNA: TGTGCCAGCAGTGCACAGGTAGGGTCGAGCACAGATACGCAGTATTTT. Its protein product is CASSAQVGSSTDTQYF.

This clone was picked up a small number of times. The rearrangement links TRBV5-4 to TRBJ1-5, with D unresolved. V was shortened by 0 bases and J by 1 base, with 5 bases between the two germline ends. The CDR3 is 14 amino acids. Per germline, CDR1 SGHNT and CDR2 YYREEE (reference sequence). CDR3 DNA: TGTGCCAGCAGCTTGGACACCAGCAATCAGCCCCAGCATTTT. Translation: CASSLDTSNQPQHF.

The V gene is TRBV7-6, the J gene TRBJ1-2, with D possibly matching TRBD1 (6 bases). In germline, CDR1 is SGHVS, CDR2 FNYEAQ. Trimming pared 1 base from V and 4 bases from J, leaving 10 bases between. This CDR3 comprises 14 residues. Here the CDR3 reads CASSLETGIYGYTF. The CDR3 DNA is TGTGCCAGCAGCTTAGAGACAGGAATCTATGGCTACACCTTC.

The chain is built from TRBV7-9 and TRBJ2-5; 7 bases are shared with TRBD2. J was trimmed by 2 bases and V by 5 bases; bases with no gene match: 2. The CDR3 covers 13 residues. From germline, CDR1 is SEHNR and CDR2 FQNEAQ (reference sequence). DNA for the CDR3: TGTGCCAGCAGCCTGGGAGGGCAAGAGACCCAGTACTTC. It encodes CASSLGGQETQYF.

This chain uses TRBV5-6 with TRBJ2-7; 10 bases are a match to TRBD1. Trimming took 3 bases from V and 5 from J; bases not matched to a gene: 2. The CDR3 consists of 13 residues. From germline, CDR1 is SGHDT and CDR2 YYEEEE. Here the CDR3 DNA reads TGTGCCAGCAGCTCCGGGACAGGGGACGAGCAGTACTTC. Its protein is CASSSGTGDEQYF.

CDR3 nucleotide sequence: TGTGCCAGCAGTTTATCCGGGTCCCTCTCCTACGAGCAGTACTTC. Its translation: CASSLSGSLSYEQYF. This chain links TRBV27 with TRBJ2-7; D uncertain. The CDR3 contains 15 residues. Germline V gene data show CDR1 as MNHEY and CDR2 as SMNVEV (reference sequence). V was shortened by 0 bases and J by 0 bases, with 9 bases between the two germline ends.

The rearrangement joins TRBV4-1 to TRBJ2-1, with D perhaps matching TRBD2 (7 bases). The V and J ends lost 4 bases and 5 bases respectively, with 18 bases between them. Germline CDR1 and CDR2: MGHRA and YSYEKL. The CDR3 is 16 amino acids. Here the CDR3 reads CASSREPGGRNNEQFF. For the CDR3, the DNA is TGCGCCAGCAGCCGAGAACCGGGGGGCCGGAACAATGAGCAGTTCTTC.

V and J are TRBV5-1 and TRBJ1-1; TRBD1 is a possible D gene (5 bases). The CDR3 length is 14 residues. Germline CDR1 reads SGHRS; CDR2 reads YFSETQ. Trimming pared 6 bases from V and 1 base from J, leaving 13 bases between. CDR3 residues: CASTLGDRNTEAFF. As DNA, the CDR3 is TGCGCCAGCACCCTGGGGGACCGGAACACTGAAGCTTTCTTT.

CDR3 in amino acids: CASRSGGRYEQYF. CDR3 DNA sequence: TGCGCCAGCAGGAGCGGGGGTCGGTACGAGCAGTACTTC. The V gene is TRBV10-1, the J gene TRBJ2-7; 8 bases map to TRBD2. CDR1 is WNHNN and CDR2 is SYGVQD in the germline V gene (reference sequence). The V segment lost 6 bases and the J segment 4 bases; nucleotides outside the gene matches: 5. The CDR3 totals 13 residues.

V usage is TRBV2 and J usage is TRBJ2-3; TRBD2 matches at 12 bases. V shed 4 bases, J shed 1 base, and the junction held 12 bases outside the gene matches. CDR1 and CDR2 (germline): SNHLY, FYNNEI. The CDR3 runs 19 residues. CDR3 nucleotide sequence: TGTGCCAGCAGTGGATTGACTAGCGGGGGCCCTTCTCGCACAGATACGCAGTATTTT. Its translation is CASSGLTSGGPSRTDTQYF.

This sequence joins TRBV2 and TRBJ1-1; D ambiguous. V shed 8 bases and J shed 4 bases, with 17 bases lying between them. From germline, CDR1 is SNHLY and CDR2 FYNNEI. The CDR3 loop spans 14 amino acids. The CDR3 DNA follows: TGTGCCAGCGTAAAGGGTATTGGTCTCACTGAAGCTTTCTTT. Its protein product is CASVKGIGLTEAFF.